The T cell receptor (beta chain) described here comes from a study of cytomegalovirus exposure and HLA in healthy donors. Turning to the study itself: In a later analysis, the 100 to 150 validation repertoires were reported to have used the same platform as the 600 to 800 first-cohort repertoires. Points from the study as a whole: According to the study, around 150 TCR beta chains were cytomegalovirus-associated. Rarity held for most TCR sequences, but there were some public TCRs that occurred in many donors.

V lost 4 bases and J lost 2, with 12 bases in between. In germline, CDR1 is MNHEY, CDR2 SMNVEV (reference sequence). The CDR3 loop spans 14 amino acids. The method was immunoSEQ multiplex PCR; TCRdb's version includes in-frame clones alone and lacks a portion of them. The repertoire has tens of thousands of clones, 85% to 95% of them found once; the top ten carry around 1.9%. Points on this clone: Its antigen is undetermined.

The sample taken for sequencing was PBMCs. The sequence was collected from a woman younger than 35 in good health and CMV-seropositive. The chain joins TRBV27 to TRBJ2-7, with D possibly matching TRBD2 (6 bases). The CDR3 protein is CASSSRGTTYEQYF. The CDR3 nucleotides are TGTGCCAGCAGTTCCCGGGGGACCACCTACGAGCAGTACTTC.